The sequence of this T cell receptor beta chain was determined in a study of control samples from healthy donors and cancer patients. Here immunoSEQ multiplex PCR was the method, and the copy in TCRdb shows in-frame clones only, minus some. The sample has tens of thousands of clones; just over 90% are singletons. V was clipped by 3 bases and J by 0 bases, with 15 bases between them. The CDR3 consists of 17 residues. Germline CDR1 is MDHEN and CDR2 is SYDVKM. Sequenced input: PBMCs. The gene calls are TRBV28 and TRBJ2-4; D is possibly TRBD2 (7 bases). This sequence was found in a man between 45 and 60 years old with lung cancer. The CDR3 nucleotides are TGTGCCAGCAGTTTTTTTAGGGAGGGGGTAGCCAAAAACATTCAGTACTTC. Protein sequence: CASSFFREGVAKNIQYF.